This passage covers 15 T cell receptor beta chains from one sample sequenced in a study of cytomegalovirus exposure and HLA in healthy donors. Primers: 60 Vbeta forward and 13 Jbeta reverse. Here immunoSEQ multiplex PCR was the method, and the copy in TCRdb shows in-frame clones only, minus some. Altogether around 150,000 clones are present, about 70% being singletons, with the ten largest covering 3.5% to 5%. Sequencing was performed on PBMCs. These receptors were collected from a man aged 18 to 29 in good health and CMV-seronegative.

This clone has a single count. The chain combines TRBV5-4 with TRBJ2-1, with D tentatively TRBD2 (5 bases). The CDR3 has 13 residues. Germline CDR1 and CDR2: SGHNT and YYREEE (reference sequence). The V end lost 4 bases, the J end lost 4 bases, and 9 bases lay between the germline ends. The CDR3 nucleotides read TGTGCCAGCAGCCAGGAGGTATACAATGAGCAGTTCTTC. Its translation: CASSQEVYNEQFF.

The chain carries TRBV4-1 and TRBJ2-7, with a possible D match to TRBD2 (6 bases). CDR1 is MGHRA, CDR2 YSYEKL, per germline. The CDR3 runs 14 residues. V was cut by 8 bases and J by 6 bases, with 20 bases left in between. The CDR3 here is CASRHMGMRGEQYF. As DNA, the CDR3 is TGCGCCAGCCGACATATGGGTATGCGGGGCGAGCAGTACTTC.

This chain connects TRBV19 to TRBJ2-6; tentative D call: TRBD1 (6 bases). The CDR3 sequence is 20 residues long. Germline V gene lookup returns CDR1 LNHDA and CDR2 SQIVND (reference sequence). Between the trimmed V and J ends, which lost 3 bases and 0 bases, there was a span of 21 bases. The CDR3 DNA reads as TGTGCCAGTAGTATTAGGCTTCAAAGGGACACCAACTCTGGGGCCAACGTCCTGACTTTC. It specifies CASSIRLQRDTNSGANVLTF.

The chain combines TRBV7-3 with TRBJ2-1; 10 positions agree with TRBD2. Germline V CDR1 and CDR2: SGHTA, FQGTGA. Losses at the gene ends were 5 bases for V and 8 bases for J; bases not matched to a gene: 3. The CDR3 length is 13 residues. CDR3 nucleotide sequence: TGTGCCAGCAGCACCGGACTAGCGGATGAGCAGTTCTTC. The encoded protein is CASSTGLADEQFF.

This clone was counted only a few times. This chain links TRBV10-2 with TRBJ2-5; 7 positions match TRBD1. The DNA matches TRBJ2-7 better at its end, which makes the J call doubtful. The CDR3 length is 15 residues. The germline V gene has CDR1 WSHSY and CDR2 SAAADI. DNA for the CDR3: TGCGCCAGCAGTGAGACCCAGGGGGTCCCTTACGAGCAGTACTTC. Translating it yields CASSETQGVPYEQYF.

This clone appeared a few times. J is TRBJ2-5 and V is TRBV5-1; 9 nucleotides agree with TRBD1. The DNA end lines up better with TRBJ2-7; the J call may be wrong. Germline V gene lookup returns CDR1 SGHRS and CDR2 YFSETQ. CDR3 length equals 14 residues. CDR3 amino acids: CASSVRDRAYEQYF. The CDR3 DNA sequence: TGCGCCAGCAGCGTCCGGGACAGGGCCTACGAGCAGTACTTC.

The rearrangement links TRBV5-1 to TRBJ2-7; 10 nucleotides agree with TRBD2. CDR1 is SGHRS, CDR2 YFSETQ, per germline. Losses at the gene ends were 4 bases for V and 3 bases for J; bases not matched to a gene: 19. This CDR3 is built from 19 residues. DNA for the CDR3: TGCGCCAGCAGCGGGGCCCAAGGAGGGAAACTAGCGGGATACTACGAGCAGTACTTC. It specifies CASSGAQGGKLAGYYEQYF. The full variable domain, rest sourced from reference TRBV5-1 and TRBJ2-7, is KAGVTQTPRYLIKTRGQQVTLSCSPISGHRSVSWYQQTPGQGLQFLFEYFSETQRNKGNFPGRFSGRQFSNSRSEMNVSTLELGDSALYLCASSGAQGGKLAGYYEQYFGPGTRLTVT.

This sequence joins TRBV30 and TRBJ2-7; a weak D match, TRBD1 (6 bases). Germline CDR1 reads GTSNPN; CDR2 reads SVGIG (reference sequence). This CDR3 spans 15 amino acids. Trimming stripped 4 bases from V and 0 bases from J, with 16 bases between. CDR3 in DNA: TGTGCCTGGAATAAAGGGGGTTCTCTCTCCTACGAGCAGTACTTC. This translates into CAWNKGGSLSYEQYF.

V gene TRBV6-1 combines with J gene TRBJ2-2; D unresolved. V lost 7 bases to trimming and J lost 2 bases, with 8 bases between them. CDR1 MNHNS and CDR2 SASEGT come from the germline V gene. This CDR3 is built from 13 residues. The DNA of the CDR3 is TGTGCCAGCATCCCCTTAAACACCGGGGAGCTGTTTTTT. Amino acids: CASIPLNTGELFF.

This chain connects TRBV2 to TRBJ1-6; TRBD1 is a possible D gene (5 bases). Per germline, CDR1 SNHLY and CDR2 FYNNEI. CDR3 length: 17 amino acids. Trimming cost V 0 bases and J 3 bases, with 12 bases left between them. The CDR3 sequence: CASSEALGGVYNSPLHF. In DNA, the CDR3 is TGTGCCAGCAGTGAAGCGCTCGGGGGGGTCTATAATTCACCCCTCCACTTT.

The rearrangement uses TRBV9 and TRBJ2-4, with D possibly matching TRBD2 (7 bases). V lost 0 bases, J lost 7 bases, and 8 bases lay in between. CDR3 length: 13 residues. CDR1 and CDR2 from the germline V gene are SGDLS and YYNGEE. The CDR3 sequence is CASSVAGGNIQYF. CDR3 DNA: TGTGCCAGCAGCGTAGCGGGGGGCAACATTCAGTACTTC.

The V call is TRBV6-5, the J call TRBJ1-3; TRBD1 might be the D (5 bases). The germline CDR1 and CDR2 sequences are MNHEY and SVGAGI. The germline V and J ends were trimmed by 2 bases and 4 bases, with 12 bases remaining between them. This CDR3 region has 15 residues. The CDR3 sequence: CASSYDSSRGNTIYF. The CDR3, as DNA: TGTGCCAGCAGTTACGACAGTTCGAGGGGAAACACCATATATTTT.

The chain links TRBV6-1 to TRBJ1-1, with a tentative D call TRBD1 (5 bases). Trimming pared 1 base from V and 11 bases from J, leaving 11 bases between. Germline values: CDR1 MNHNS, CDR2 SASEGT. The length of the CDR3 is 12 residues. CDR3 bases: TGTGCCAGCAGTGAAGGGCAGGGAAGGGCTTTCTTT. This translates into CASSEGQGRAFF.

The V gene is TRBV7-9, the J gene TRBJ2-1, with 8 positions matching TRBD2. The CDR3 has 15 residues. Germline V CDR1 and CDR2: SEHNR, FQNEAQ (reference sequence). V trimming: 7 bases; J trimming: 6 bases; junction bases outside the gene matches: 11. This CDR3 is CASTHRGGLRNEQFF. For the CDR3, the DNA is TGTGCCAGCACCCACCGGGGGGGACTCCGCAATGAGCAGTTCTTC.

V is TRBV6-6 and J is TRBJ2-2; TRBD1 might be the D (6 bases). The CDR3 is made up of 15 amino acids. From germline, CDR1 is MNHNY and CDR2 SVGAGI (reference sequence). The germline V and J ends were trimmed by 4 bases and 0 bases, with 9 bases remaining between them. DNA for the CDR3: TGTGCCAGCAGTTGGACAGTCTCGAACACCGGGGAGCTGTTTTTT. Amino acids: CASSWTVSNTGELFF.